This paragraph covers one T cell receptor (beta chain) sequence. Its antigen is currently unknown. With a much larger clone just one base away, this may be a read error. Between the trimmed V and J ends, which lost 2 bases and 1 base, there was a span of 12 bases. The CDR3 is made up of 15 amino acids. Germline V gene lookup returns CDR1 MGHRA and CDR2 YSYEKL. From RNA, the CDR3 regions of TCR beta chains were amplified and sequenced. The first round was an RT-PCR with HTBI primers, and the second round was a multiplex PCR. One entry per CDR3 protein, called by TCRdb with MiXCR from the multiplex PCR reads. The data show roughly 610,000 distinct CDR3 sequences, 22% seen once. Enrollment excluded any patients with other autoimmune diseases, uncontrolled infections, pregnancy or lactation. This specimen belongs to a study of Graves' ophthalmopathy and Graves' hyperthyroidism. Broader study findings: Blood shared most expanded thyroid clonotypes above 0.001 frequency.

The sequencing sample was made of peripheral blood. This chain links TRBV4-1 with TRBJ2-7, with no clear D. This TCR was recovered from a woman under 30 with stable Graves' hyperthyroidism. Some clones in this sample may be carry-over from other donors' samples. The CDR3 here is CASSQYDWGSYEQYF. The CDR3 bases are TGCGCCAGCAGCCAATATGATTGGGGATCCTACGAGCAGTACTTC.